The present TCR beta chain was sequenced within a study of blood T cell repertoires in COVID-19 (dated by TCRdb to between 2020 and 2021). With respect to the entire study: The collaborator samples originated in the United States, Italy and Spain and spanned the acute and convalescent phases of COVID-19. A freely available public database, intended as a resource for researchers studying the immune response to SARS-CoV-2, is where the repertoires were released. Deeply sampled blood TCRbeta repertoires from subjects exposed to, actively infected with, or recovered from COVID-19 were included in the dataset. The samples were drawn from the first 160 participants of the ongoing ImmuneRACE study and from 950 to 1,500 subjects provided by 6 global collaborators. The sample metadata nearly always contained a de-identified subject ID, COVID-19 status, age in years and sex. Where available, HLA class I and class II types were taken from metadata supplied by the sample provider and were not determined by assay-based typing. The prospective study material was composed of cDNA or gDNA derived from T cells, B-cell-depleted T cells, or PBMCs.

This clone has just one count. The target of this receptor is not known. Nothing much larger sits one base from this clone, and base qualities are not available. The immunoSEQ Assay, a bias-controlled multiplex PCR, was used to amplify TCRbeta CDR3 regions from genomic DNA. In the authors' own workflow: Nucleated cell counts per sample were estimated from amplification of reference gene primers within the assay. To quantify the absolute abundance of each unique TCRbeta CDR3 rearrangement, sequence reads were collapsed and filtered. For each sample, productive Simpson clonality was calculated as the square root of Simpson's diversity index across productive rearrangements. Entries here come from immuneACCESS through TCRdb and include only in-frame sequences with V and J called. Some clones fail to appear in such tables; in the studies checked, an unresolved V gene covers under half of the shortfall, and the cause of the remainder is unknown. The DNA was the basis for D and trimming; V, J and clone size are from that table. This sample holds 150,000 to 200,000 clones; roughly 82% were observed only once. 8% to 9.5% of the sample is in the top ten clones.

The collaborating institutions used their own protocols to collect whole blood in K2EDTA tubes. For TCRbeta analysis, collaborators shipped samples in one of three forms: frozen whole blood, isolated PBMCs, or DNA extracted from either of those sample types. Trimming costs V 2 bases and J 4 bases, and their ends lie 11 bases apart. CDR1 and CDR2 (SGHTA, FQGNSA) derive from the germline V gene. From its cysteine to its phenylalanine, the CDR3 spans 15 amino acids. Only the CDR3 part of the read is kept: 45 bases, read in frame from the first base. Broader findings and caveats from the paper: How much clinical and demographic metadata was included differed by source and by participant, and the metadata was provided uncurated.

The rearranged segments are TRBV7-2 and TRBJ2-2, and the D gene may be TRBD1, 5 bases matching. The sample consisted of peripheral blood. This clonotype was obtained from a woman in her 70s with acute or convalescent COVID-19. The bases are TGTGCCAGCAGCTTAAATGGGGCGCGCACCGGGGAGCTGTTTTTT. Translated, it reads CASSLNGARTGELFF. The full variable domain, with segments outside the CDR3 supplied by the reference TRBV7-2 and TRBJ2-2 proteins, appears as GAGVSQSPSNKVTEKGKDVELRCDPISGHTALYWYRQSLGQGLEFLIYFQGNSAPDKSGLPSDRFSAERTGGSVSTLTIQRTQQEDSAVYLCASSLNGARTGELFFGEGSRLTVL.